This record concerns one TCR beta chain sequence. Its matching antigen is unknown. CDR1 is SGHNT, CDR2 YYREEE, per germline (reference sequence). This CDR3 contains 20 residues. Trimming at V came to 0 bases and at J to 0 bases, leaving 15 bases not matched to a gene. The entry originates in a study of shared clonotypes between healthy human individuals. Study results and caveats: In general, naive subsets displayed greater estimated richness than memory subsets did.

CD8 cells classed as naive were CD45RO-negative and positively selected for CCR7, excluding terminally differentiated effector memory CD45RA+ cells. This table comes from immunoSEQ multiplex PCR, and its TCRdb copy is limited to in-frame clones, with some not included. Counted here are hundreds of thousands of clones, about 96% occurring once; the ten biggest clones make up roughly 0.23%. The source material was naive CD8+ T cells sorted from blood. The chain carries TRBV5-4 and TRBJ1-5; 7 bases agree with TRBD1. The TCR sequence derives from a man younger than 45 in good health. CDR3 DNA: TGTGCCAGCAGCTTGGCGGGGACAGAAAATGGAAAACTTAGCAATCAGCCCCAGCATTTT. It codes for CASSLAGTENGKLSNQPQHF.